The T cell receptor beta chain under discussion was sequenced for a study of blood T cell repertoires in COVID-19. Study summary: Nucleic acid was either cDNA or gDNA, and it came from T cells, B-cell-depleted T cells, or PBMCs.

Per the original methods: Reference gene primers were amplified, and this amplification served to estimate nucleated cell counts. The method was immunoSEQ multiplex PCR; TCRdb's version includes in-frame clones alone and lacks a portion of them. That table furnishes V, J and clone size, whereas the DNA furnished D and trimming. In the table there are around 170,000 clones, 90% of which are singletons. The TCR comes from a man in his forties or fifties with acute or convalescent COVID-19. What was sequenced was peripheral blood.

The CDR3 region is CASSPFIAGGRNEQFF. CDR3 nucleotides: TGTGCCAGCTCACCCTTCATAGCGGGGGGAAGGAATGAGCAGTTCTTC. The J gene is TRBJ2-1, the V gene TRBV18, with 10 bases identical to TRBD2. Unmatched junction bases numbered 9, after V lost 3 bases and J lost 7 bases. The CDR3 loop spans 16 amino acids. Per the germline V gene, CDR1 is KGHSH and CDR2 is LQKENI. Drawing the rest from reference TRBV18 and TRBJ2-1, the complete variable domain is NAGVMQNPRHLVRRRGQEARLRCSPMKGHSHVYWYRQLPEEGLKFMVYLQKENIIDESGMPKERFSAEFPKEGPSILRIQQVVRGDSAAYFCASSPFIAGGRNEQFFGPGTRLTVL.